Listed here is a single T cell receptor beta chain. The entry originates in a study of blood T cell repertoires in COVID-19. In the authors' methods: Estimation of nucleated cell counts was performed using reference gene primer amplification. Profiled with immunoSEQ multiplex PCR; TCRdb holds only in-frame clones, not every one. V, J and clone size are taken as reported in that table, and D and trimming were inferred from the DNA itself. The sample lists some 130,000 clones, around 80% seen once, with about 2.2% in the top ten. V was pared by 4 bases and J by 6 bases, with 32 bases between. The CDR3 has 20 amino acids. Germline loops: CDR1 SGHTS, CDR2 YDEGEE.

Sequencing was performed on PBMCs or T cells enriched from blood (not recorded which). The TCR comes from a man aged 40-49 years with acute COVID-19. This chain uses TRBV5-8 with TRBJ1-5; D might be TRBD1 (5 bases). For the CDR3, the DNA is TGTGCCAGCAGCGGGGAGGAAGGGACCCAATCCTTTTCAAGGGGTCAGCCCCAGCATTTT. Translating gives CASSGEEGTQSFSRGQPQHF.